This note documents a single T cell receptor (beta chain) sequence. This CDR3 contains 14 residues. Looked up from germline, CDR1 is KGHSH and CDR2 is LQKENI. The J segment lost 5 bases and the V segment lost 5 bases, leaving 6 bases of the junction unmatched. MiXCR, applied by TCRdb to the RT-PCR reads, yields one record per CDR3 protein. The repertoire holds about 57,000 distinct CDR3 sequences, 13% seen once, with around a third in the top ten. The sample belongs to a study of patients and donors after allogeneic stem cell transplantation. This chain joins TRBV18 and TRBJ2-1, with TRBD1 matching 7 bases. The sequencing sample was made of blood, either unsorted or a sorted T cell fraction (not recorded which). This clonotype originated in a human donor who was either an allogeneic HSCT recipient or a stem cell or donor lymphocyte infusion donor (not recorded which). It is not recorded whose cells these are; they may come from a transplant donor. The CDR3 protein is CASSDRTGNNEQFF. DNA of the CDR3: TGTGCCAGCTCAGATCGGACAGGCAACAATGAGCAGTTCTTC.